The sequence of this T cell receptor (beta chain) was determined in a study of T cell clones after liver transplantation. On the study more broadly: Liver transplant recipients had immunosuppression withdrawal attempted within 2 years.

The CDR3 is made up of 14 amino acids. Germline V CDR1 and CDR2: MDHEN, SYDVKM. Trimming shortened V by 3 bases and J by 2 bases, and 10 bases separated the two germline ends. Generated by immunoSEQ multiplex PCR, the TCRdb table keeps only in-frame clones and is missing some. The sample has tens of thousands of clones; approximately 77% are singletons. The TCR originated in a human patient who received a liver transplant. Certain T cells may be donor cells from the graft. This chain connects TRBV28 to TRBJ1-2, with no clear D. Here the sequenced sample was CD4+ T cells from blood, taken at the 22-month timepoint. The CDR3 sequence is CASSFRRFNYGYTF. The CDR3 nucleotides read TGTGCCAGCAGTTTCAGGCGTTTCAACTATGGCTACACCTTC.